Included here is one TCR beta chain sequence, with context. This clonotype occurred a few times. This clone's antigen is unknown. Base qualities are not recorded, but no much larger clone differs from it by a single base. The 39 donors, aged roughly 6 to 90 years, were systemically healthy Caucasian individuals from Russia. Each donor gave approximately 9.3 milliliters of peripheral blood, collected into EDTA-treated Vacutainer tubes. Ficoll-Paque density-gradient centrifugation was used to isolate PBMCs, with at least 7 million obtained per sample. Total RNA, at least 6 micrograms per sample, was extracted from PBMCs with Trizol reagent. For every donor, an aliquot of PBMCs went through flow cytometry to measure the percentages of naive CD45RAhigh/CD27high T cells. V loses 3 bases of germline sequence and J loses 4 bases, and the interval between the two ends is 11 bases. The CDR3, from cysteine to phenylalanine, totals 14 residues. Here the CDR3 DNA is all that survives: 42 bases in frame from base 1. Based on the germline V gene, the CDR1 and CDR2 sequences are MDHEN and SYDVKM.

The library was generated by 5' RACE. The reads were generated on an Illumina HiSeq 2500. A second PCR of about 7 to 12 cycles was performed with a sample-barcoded 5' primer and a J-beta primer mix. A template-switch 5' adaptor carrying 12 random nucleotides introduced a unique molecular identifier onto each TCR beta cDNA molecule. Each sample yielded at least 2.5 million CDR3-containing paired-end reads. First-strand cDNA was synthesized from all RNA with the Mint cDNA synthesis kit, primed by a TRBC-specific oligonucleotide. Following uracil-DNA glycosylase treatment, a first 18-cycle PCR with universal primers M1SS and BC2_uni_R was performed on all cDNA. The paper's data handling went like this. Normalization of each sample was performed by random selection of 1 million high-quality reads, each carrying a distinct molecular identifier. Reads with shared molecular identifiers were discarded instead of being binned into consensus sequences. MiTCR, set to a Q25 quality threshold and the strictest error-elimination algorithm, was used for CDR3 identification, clonotype clustering and error correction. A nonparametric unseen species model using Euler transformation provided a lower-bound estimate of total TCR beta diversity. The raw public reads went through TCRdb reprocessing: fastp at Q25, MiXCR clone calling, in-frame beta chains kept. Rows merge per CDR3 protein into single entries with the most common DNA and genes. The authors' filters were not applied to this entry. This sample has about 780,000 distinct CDR3 sequences in its table, and more than 35% of those were observed once. Of the sample, 15% to 20% is held by the ten largest clones.

The data are from a study of blood T cells in healthy people across ages (dated by TCRdb to between 2014 and 2016). Concerning the study at large: In model experiments, template switching captured roughly one uniquely barcoded TCR beta cDNA molecule for every two T cells. Using deep sequencing normalized with unique cDNA molecular identifiers, the study measured how TCR beta repertoire diversity changes with age. Donors were grouped into four age groups: young (average 16 years), middle-aged (roughly 37), aged (around 62) and long-lived (82). Donors of different ages were randomly distributed across sequencing lanes to avoid experimental bias. For two donors (one aged 18 to 29 and one aged 80 or older), the study analyzed two additional independent replicas of 1 million unique cDNA reads from the same blood draw. Findings and caveats that apply to the study as a whole: Compared with the aged group, more naive CD4+ T cells, fewer expanded clones and increased TCR diversity were shown by the long-lived group, suggesting age selection. As age increased, observed TCR beta diversity per million T cells dropped in a roughly linear way, and a significant reduction was already evident by age 40. A strong correlation was found between observed TCR beta diversity and the percentage of naive T cells measured by flow cytometry. Estimates of total diversity based on one million sequenced T cells were considered lower bounds and underestimates. Because profiling used bulk unsorted PBMCs, naive and antigen-experienced compartments could not be compared conclusively. Because donor CMV infection status was unknown, age-related changes in expanded clonotypes were potentially confounded.

This sequence was found in a man older than 75 in good health. This sequence uses TRBV28 and TRBJ2-3; the D gene cannot be resolved reliably. The specimen was blood. DNA sequence: TGTGCCAGCAGTTTCGCTGTCCCCGCAGATACGCAGTATTTT. This sequence encodes CASSFAVPADTQYF.